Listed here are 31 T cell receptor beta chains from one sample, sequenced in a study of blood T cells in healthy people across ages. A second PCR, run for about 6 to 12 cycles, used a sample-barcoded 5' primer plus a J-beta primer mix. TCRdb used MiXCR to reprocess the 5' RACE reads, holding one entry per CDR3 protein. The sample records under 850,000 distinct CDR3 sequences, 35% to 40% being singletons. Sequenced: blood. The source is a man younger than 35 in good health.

This CDR3 is CASSPDRAGNTEAFF. As DNA, the CDR3 is TGTGCCAGCAGTCCTGACAGGGCCGGGAACACTGAAGCTTTCTTT. The J gene is TRBJ1-1, the V gene TRBV2; 7 nucleotides line up with TRBD1. The CDR3 runs to 15 residues. The J segment lost 1 base and the V segment lost 5 bases, leaving 7 bases of the junction unmatched. CDR1 is SNHLY, CDR2 FYNNEI, per germline.

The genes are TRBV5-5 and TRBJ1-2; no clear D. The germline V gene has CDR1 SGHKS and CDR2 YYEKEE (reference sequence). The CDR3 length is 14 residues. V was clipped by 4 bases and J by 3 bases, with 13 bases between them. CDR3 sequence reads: CASSEDGVHYGYTF. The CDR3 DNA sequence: TGTGCCAGCAGCGAGGACGGGGTACACTATGGCTACACCTTC.

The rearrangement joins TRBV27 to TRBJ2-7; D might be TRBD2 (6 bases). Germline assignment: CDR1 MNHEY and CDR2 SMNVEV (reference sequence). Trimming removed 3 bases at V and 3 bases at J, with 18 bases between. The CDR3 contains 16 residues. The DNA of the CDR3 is TGTGCCAGCAGTTTCTCAGCGGGCCCCGAGGTCTACGAGCAGTACTTC. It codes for CASSFSAGPEVYEQYF.

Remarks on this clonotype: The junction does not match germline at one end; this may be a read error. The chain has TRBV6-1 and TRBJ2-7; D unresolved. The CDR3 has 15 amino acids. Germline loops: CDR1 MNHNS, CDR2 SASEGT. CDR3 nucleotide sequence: TGTACCAGCAGTGAAATGGGGTCTCGGTCCTACGAGCAGTACTTC. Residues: CTSSEMGSRSYEQYF.

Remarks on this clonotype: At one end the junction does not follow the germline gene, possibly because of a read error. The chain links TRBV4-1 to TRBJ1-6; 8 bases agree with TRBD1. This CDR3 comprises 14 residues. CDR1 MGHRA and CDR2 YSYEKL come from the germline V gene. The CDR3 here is CVSSQADRATPLHF. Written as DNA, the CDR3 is TGCGTCAGCAGCCAAGCGGACAGGGCTACACCCCTCCACTTT.

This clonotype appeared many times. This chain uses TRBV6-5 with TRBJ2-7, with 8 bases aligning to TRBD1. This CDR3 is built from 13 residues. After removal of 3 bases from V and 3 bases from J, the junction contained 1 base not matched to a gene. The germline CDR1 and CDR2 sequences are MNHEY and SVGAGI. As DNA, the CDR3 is TGTGCCAGCAGTTATGACAGGGGCTACGAGCAGTACTTC. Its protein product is CASSYDRGYEQYF.

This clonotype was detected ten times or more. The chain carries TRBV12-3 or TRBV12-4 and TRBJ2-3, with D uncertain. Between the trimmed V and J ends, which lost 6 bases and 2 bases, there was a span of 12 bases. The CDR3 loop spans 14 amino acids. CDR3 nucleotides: TGTGCCAGCAGCCGTAAACAAGTCACAGATACGCAGTATTTT. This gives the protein CASSRKQVTDTQYF.

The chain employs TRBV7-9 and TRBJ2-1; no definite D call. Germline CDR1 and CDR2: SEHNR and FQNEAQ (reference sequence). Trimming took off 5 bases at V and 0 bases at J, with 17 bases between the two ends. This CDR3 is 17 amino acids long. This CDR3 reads CASSPSRRLASYNEQFF. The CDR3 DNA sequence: TGTGCCAGCAGCCCTTCCAGGCGCCTCGCCTCCTACAATGAGCAGTTCTTC.

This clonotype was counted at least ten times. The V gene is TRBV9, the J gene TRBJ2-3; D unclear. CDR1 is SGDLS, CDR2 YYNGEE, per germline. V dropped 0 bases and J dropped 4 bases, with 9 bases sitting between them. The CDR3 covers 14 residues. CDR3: CASSVVGGPDTQYF. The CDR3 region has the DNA TGTGCCAGCAGCGTAGTTGGCGGCCCAGATACGCAGTATTTT. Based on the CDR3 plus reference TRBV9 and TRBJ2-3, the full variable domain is DSGVTQTPKHLITATGQRVTLRCSPRSGDLSVYWYQQSLDQGLQFLIQYYNGEERAKGNILERFSAQQFPDLHSELNLSSLELGDSALYFCASSVVGGPDTQYFGPGTRLTVL.

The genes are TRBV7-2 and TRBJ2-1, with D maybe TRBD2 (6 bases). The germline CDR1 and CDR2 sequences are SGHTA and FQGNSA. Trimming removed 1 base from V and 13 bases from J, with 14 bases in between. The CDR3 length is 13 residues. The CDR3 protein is CASSLGRLETQFF. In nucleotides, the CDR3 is TGTGCCAGCAGCTTAGGGCGACTAGAGACCCAGTTCTTC.

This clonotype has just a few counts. Here the CDR3 reads CASRPDSGRGYTF. For the CDR3, the DNA is TGTGCCAGCAGACCTGACAGTGGACGCGGCTACACCTTC. V gene TRBV3-1 combines with J gene TRBJ1-2; possibly TRBD1 for D (5 bases). CDR3 size: 13 residues. V was trimmed by 6 bases and J by 8 bases, leaving 16 bases between them. The germline V gene encodes CDR1 LGHDT and CDR2 YNNKEL (reference sequence).

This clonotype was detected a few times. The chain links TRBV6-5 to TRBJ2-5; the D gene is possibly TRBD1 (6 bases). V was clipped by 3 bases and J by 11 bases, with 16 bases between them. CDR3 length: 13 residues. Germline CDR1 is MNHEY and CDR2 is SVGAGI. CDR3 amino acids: CASSYSGQSEQYF. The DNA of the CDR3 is TGTGCCAGCAGTTATTCCGGACAGTCAGAGCAGTACTTC.

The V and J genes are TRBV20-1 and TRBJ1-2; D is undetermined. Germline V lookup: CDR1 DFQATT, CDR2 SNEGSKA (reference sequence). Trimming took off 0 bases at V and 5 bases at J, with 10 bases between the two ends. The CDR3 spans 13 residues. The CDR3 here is CSARDQTGYGYTF. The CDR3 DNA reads TGCAGTGCTAGAGATCAGACGGGGTATGGCTACACCTTC.

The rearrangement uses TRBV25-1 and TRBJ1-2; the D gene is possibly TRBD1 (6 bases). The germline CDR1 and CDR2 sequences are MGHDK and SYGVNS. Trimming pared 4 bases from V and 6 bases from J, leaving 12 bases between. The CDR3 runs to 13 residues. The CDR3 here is CASSVGASDGYTF. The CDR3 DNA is TGTGCCAGCAGTGTGGGGGCGTCGGATGGCTACACCTTC.

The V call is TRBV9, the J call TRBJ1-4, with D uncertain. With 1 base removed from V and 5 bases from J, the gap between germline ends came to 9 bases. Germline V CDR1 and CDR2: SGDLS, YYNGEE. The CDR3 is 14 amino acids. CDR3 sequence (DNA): TGTGCCAGCAGCGTATCGGCCGGCAATGAAAAACTGTTTTTT. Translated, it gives CASSVSAGNEKLFF. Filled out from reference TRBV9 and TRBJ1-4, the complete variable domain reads DSGVTQTPKHLITATGQRVTLRCSPRSGDLSVYWYQQSLDQGLQFLIQYYNGEERAKGNILERFSAQQFPDLHSELNLSSLELGDSALYFCASSVSAGNEKLFFGSGTQLSVL.

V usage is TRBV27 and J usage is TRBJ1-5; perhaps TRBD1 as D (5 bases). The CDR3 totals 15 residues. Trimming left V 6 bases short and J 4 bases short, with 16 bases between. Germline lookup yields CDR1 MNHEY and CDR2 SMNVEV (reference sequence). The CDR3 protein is CASRRDRGSNQPQHF. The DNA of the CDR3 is TGTGCCAGCAGGAGAGACAGAGGTAGTAATCAGCCCCAGCATTTT.

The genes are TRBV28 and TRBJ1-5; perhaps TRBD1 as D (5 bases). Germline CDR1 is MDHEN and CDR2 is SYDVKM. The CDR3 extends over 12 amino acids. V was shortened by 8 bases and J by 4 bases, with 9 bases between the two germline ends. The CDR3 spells CASLGGNQPQHF. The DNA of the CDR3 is TGTGCCAGCTTGGGGGGTAATCAGCCCCAGCATTTT.

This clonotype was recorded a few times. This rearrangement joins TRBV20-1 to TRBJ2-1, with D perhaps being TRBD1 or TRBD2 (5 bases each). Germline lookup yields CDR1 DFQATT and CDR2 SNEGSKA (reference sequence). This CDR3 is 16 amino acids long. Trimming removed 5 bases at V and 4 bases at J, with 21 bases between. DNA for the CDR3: TGCAGTGCTGGCCCGATTATGGGGCGGGTGTACAATGAGCAGTTCTTC. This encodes CSAGPIMGRVYNEQFF.

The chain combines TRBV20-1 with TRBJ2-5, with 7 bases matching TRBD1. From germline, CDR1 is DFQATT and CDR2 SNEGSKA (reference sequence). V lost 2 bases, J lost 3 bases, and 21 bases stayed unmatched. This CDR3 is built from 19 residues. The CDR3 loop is CSARPYENRGTGKEETQYF. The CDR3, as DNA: TGCAGTGCTAGACCTTATGAGAACAGGGGAACGGGTAAAGAAGAGACCCAGTACTTC.

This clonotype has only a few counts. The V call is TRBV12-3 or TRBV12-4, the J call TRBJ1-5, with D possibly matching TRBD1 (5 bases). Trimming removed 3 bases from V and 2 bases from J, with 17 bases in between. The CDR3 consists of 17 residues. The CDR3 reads CASSLVRGGVGNQPQHF. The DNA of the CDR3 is TGTGCCAGCAGTTTGGTCCGGGGAGGGGTAGGCAATCAGCCCCAGCATTTT.

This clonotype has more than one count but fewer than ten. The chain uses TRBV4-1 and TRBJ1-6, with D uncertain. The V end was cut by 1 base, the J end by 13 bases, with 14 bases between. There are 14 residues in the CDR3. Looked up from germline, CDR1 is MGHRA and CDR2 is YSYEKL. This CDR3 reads CASSQGAYLEPLHF. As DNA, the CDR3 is TGCGCCAGCAGCCAAGGGGCTTATTTGGAGCCCCTCCACTTT.

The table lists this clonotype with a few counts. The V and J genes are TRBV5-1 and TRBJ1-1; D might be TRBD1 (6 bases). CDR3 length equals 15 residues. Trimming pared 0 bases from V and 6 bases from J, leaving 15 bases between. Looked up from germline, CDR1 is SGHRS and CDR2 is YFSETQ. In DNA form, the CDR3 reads TGCGCCAGCAGCTTGGAGCCAGGGGCTAATTCTGAAGCTTTCTTT. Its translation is CASSLEPGANSEAFF.

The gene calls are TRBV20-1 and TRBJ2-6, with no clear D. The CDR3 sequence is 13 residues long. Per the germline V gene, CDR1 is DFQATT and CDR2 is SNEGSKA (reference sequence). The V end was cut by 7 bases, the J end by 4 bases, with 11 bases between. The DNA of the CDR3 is TGCAGTGGCTGGGTGCCCGGGGCCAACGTCCTGACTTTC. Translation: CSGWVPGANVLTF.

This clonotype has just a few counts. The CDR3 region has the DNA TGTGCCAGCAGGAGAGAGCGGGGGACGTATGAGCAGTTCTTC. It is translated as CASRRERGTYEQFF. The chain carries TRBV6-6 and TRBJ2-1; TRBD2 agrees at 8 bases. The CDR3 covers 14 residues. The V gene end was trimmed by 6 bases and the J gene end by 8 bases; junction bases not matched to a gene: 9. CDR1 and CDR2 (germline): MNHNY, SVGAGI (reference sequence).

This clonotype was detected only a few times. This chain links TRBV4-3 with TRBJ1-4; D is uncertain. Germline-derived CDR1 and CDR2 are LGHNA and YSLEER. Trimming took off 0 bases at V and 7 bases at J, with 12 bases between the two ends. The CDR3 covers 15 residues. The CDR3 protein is CASSQDRAGGEKLFF. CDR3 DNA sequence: TGCGCCAGCAGCCAAGATCGGGCCGGAGGTGAAAAACTGTTTTTT.

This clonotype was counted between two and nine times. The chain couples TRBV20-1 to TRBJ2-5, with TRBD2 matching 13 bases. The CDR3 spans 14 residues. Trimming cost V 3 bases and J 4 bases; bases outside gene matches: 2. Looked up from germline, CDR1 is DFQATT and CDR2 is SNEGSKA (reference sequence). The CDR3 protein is CSASGTSGVETQYF. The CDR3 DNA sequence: TGCAGTGCTAGTGGGACTAGCGGGGTAGAGACCCAGTACTTC.

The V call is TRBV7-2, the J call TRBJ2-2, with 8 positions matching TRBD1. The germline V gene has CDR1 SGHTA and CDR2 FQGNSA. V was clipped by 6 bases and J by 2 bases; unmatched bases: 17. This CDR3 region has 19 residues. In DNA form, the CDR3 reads TGTGCCAGCAGATTAAATGTTTTTTATACAGGGGGAAACACCGGGGAGCTGTTTTTT. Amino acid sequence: CASRLNVFYTGGNTGELFF.

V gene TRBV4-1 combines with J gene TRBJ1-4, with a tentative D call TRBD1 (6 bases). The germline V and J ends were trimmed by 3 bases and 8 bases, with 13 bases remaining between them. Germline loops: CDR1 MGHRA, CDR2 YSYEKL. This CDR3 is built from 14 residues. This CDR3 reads CASSQLRGVEKLFF. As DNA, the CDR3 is TGCGCCAGCAGCCAGCTCAGGGGCGTGGAAAAACTGTTTTTT.

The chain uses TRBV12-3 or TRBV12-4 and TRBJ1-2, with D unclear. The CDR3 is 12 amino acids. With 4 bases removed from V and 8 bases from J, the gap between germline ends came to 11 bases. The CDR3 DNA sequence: TGTGCCAGCAGTTCGAGGGTGGGGGGCTACACCTTC. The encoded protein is CASSSRVGGYTF.

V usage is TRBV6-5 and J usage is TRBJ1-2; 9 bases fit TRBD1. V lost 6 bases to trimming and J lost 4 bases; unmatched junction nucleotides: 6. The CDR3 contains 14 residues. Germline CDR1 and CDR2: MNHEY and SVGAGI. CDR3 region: CASSGGQGGYGYTF. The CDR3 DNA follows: TGTGCCAGCAGCGGGGGACAGGGCGGCTATGGCTACACCTTC.

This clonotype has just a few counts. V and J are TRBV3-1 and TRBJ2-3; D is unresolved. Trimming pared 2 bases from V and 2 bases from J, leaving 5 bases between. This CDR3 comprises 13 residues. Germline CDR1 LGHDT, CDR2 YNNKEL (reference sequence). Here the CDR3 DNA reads TGTGCCAGCAGCCAATTTACCACAGATACGCAGTATTTT. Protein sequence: CASSQFTTDTQYF.